The 19 T cell receptor beta chains below were found in one sample sequenced in a study of response to subunit inactivated influenza vaccine (dated by TCRdb to the late 2010s). Library generation was performed with RT-PCR. Sequenced using an Illumina HiSeq 2500. The public reads were quality trimmed at Q25 with fastp and then assembled into clones with MiXCR by TCRdb, keeping productive beta chains. One record per CDR3 amino acid sequence lists the most common genes and DNA. This sample has hundreds of thousands of distinct CDR3 sequences in its table, and roughly 14% of those were observed once. The ten biggest clones cover 11% of the sample. The starting material was PBMCs from blood, obtained approximately 12 days after vaccination. These receptors were obtained from a man in his fifties or sixties who received an inactivated influenza vaccine. Donor details come from another sample of the same person, matched by shared clones.

In this sample, this clonotype turned up once. The V and J genes are TRBV15 and TRBJ2-7; TRBD1 agrees at 7 bases. The germline gives CDR1 LNHNV, CDR2 YYDKDF (reference sequence). Unmatched junction bases numbered 8, after V lost 0 bases and J lost 0 bases. The length of the CDR3 is 17 residues. As DNA, the CDR3 is TGTGCCACCAGCAGAGACAAGGGACAGCCCGACTCCTACGAGCAGTACTTC. This gives the protein CATSRDKGQPDSYEQYF.

As regards this clonotype: This may come from a read error, since a much larger clone is one base off. J is TRBJ2-1 and V is TRBV12-3 or TRBV12-4, with 7 nucleotides matching TRBD2. V was pared by 7 bases and J by 15 bases, with 12 bases of the junction left unmatched. The CDR3 is 12 amino acids. CDR3 in DNA: TGTGCCAGCACTACATTGGGGGGGGGTTCGTTCTTC. This gives the protein CASTTLGGGSFF.

In this sample, this clonotype turned up many times. The chain recombines TRBV12-3 or TRBV12-4 with TRBJ2-1, with 11 bases fitting TRBD2. This CDR3 is built from 15 residues. The junction had 1 base not matched to a gene; V was cut back by 2 bases and J by 4 bases. CDR3 region: CASSLTSGGYNEQFF. The CDR3, as DNA: TGTGCCAGCAGTTTAACTAGCGGGGGTTACAATGAGCAGTTCTTC.

The chain is built from TRBV6-2 or TRBV6-3 and TRBJ2-2; 7 positions match TRBD2. The CDR3 has 14 residues. V dropped 6 bases and J dropped 6; count of bases not matched to a gene: 7. Germline loops: CDR1 MNHEY, CDR2 SVGEGT. This CDR3 reads CASSRSGKAGELFF. For the CDR3, the DNA is TGTGCCAGCAGCCGGAGCGGGAAGGCCGGGGAGCTGTTTTTT.

The rearrangement joins TRBV14 to TRBJ2-1; no clear D gene. CDR3 length: 18 amino acids. V lost 4 bases and J lost 4, with 23 bases in between. Germline loops: CDR1 SGHDN, CDR2 FVKESK. DNA for the CDR3: TGTGCCAGCAGCCTAGATAGGGTTGCATTACCAATATACAATGAGCAGTTCTTC. This gives the protein CASSLDRVALPIYNEQFF. Variable domain in full (rest from reference TRBV14 and TRBJ2-1): EAGVTQFPSHSVIEKGQTVTLRCDPISGHDNLYWYRRVMGKEIKFLLHFVKESKQDESGMPNNRFLAERTGGTYSTLKVQPAELEDSGVYFCASSLDRVALPIYNEQFFGPGTRLTVL.

The rearrangement joins TRBV5-6 to TRBJ2-7, with TRBD2 matching over 8 bases. Germline CDR1 reads SGHDT; CDR2 reads YYEEEE. There are 16 residues in the CDR3. V lost 3 bases, J lost 0 bases, and 8 bases stayed unmatched. This CDR3 reads CASSSKAGVLSYEQYF. As DNA, the CDR3 is TGTGCCAGCAGCTCGAAAGCGGGGGTGCTCTCCTACGAGCAGTACTTC.

The CDR3 protein is CASSFQGPGHTF. The CDR3 DNA reads as TGTGCCAGCAGCTTCCAGGGGCCGGGCCACACCTTC. The chain uses TRBV7-2 and TRBJ1-2, with D tentatively TRBD1 (6 bases). V lost 3 bases to trimming and J lost 12 bases, with 14 bases between them. CDR3 size: 12 residues. The germline V gene has CDR1 SGHTA and CDR2 FQGNSA.

CDR3 nucleotide sequence: TGTGCCAGCAGCTTAATGTGGGGCGCCGGGGAGCTGTTTTTT. Translated, it gives CASSLMWGAGELFF. The V gene is TRBV7-2, the J gene TRBJ2-2; maybe TRBD1 (5 bases). The CDR3 extends over 14 amino acids. Germline CDR1 and CDR2: SGHTA and FQGNSA. V was pared by 2 bases and J by 6 bases, with 10 bases between.

This clonotype was recorded a few times. The chain is built from TRBV10-3 and TRBJ2-1, with TRBD2 identical over 11 bases. The CDR3 contains 15 residues. J gave up 7 bases and V 4 bases, and 6 bases lay outside the gene matches. Germline loops: CDR1 ENHRY, CDR2 SYGVKD. The DNA of the CDR3 is TGTGCCATCAGTGCCGAGACTAGCGGGACTAATGAGCAGTTCTTC. Translation: CAISAETSGTNEQFF.

This clonotype was seen many times. The chain uses TRBV9 and TRBJ2-2; unclear D gene. Looked up from germline, CDR1 is SGDLS and CDR2 is YYNGEE. The germline V and J ends were trimmed by 3 bases and 0 bases, with 0 bases remaining between them. The CDR3 extends over 12 amino acids. CDR3 in DNA: TGTGCCAGCAGCGCGAACACCGGGGAGCTGTTTTTT. Translation: CASSANTGELFF.

The CDR3 spells CASSRGALSYEQYF. The CDR3 nucleotides read TGTGCCAGCAGCCGGGGCGCTCTCTCCTACGAGCAGTACTTC. This chain links TRBV4-2 with TRBJ2-7; D may be TRBD1 (5 bases). Between the trimmed V and J ends, which lost 4 bases and 0 bases, there was a span of 10 bases. Germline-derived CDR1 and CDR2 are LGHNA and YNFKEQ. The CDR3 consists of 14 residues.

The chain recombines TRBV14 with TRBJ2-1; D may be TRBD1 (6 bases). Germline V gives CDR1 SGHDN, CDR2 FVKESK. Trimming shortened V by 4 bases and J by 5 bases, and 12 bases separated the two germline ends. The CDR3 length is 14 residues. The CDR3 is CASSLRDINNEQFF. Written as DNA, the CDR3 is TGTGCCAGCAGCCTACGGGACATCAACAATGAGCAGTTCTTC.

This chain joins TRBV20-1 and TRBJ2-3; D may be TRBD1 or TRBD2 (5 bases each). Between the trimmed V and J ends, which lost 6 bases and 6 bases, there was a span of 28 bases. The CDR3 runs to 17 residues. Per germline, CDR1 DFQATT and CDR2 SNEGSKA (reference sequence). The CDR3 spells CSAPIRDAKEWGDTQYF. In DNA form, the CDR3 reads TGCAGTGCCCCGATTAGGGACGCAAAAGAATGGGGGGATACGCAGTATTTT.

This clonotype was seen a few times. The chain has TRBV24-1 and TRBJ2-1, with D tentatively TRBD1 (6 bases). There are 15 residues in the CDR3. CDR1 is KGHDR and CDR2 is SFDVKD in the germline V gene. V lost 4 bases, J lost 11 bases, and 20 bases lay in between. The chain's CDR3 is CATSEGTKAGYKQFF. DNA of the CDR3: TGTGCCACCAGTGAGGGGACAAAGGCCGGGTACAAGCAGTTCTTC.

J is TRBJ2-3 and V is TRBV12-3 or TRBV12-4; 9 bases agree with TRBD1. The ends lost 2 bases at V and 5 bases at J; junction bases unmatched: 2. This CDR3 spans 14 amino acids. CDR3 sequence: CASSLRDRVDTQYF. The CDR3 coding sequence is TGTGCCAGCAGTTTACGGGACAGGGTAGATACGCAGTATTTT.

The CDR3 region has the DNA TGCGCCAGCGGAGCCGGGACTCTAAGCTCCTACGAGCAGTACTTC. Translating gives CASGAGTLSSYEQYF. The chain joins TRBV5-1 to TRBJ2-7; weak D call: TRBD2 (6 bases). Trimming cost V 7 bases and J 0 bases, with 17 bases left between them. Germline CDR1 reads SGHRS; CDR2 reads YFSETQ. The CDR3 is made up of 15 amino acids.

This clonotype was seen a few times. One end of the junction is discordant with germline, which a read error may explain. The chain is built from TRBV7-7 and TRBJ2-7, with D possibly TRBD1 on 6 matching bases. Germline CDR1 and CDR2: SSHAT and FNYEAQ (reference sequence). This CDR3 comprises 15 residues. CDR3 bases: TGTGCTAGCAGCTTAGCGTGGGGGCCAGGGAACGAGCAGTACTTC. This encodes CASSLAWGPGNEQYF.

This chain links TRBV3-1 with TRBJ2-3; D might be TRBD1 (6 bases). Deletions cut 2 bases from V and 0 bases from J, with 12 bases between. The CDR3 spans 16 residues. Per the germline V gene, CDR1 is LGHDT and CDR2 is YNNKEL (reference sequence). CDR3 region: CASSQHPGTSTDTQYF. CDR3 DNA sequence: TGTGCCAGCAGCCAACACCCGGGGACAAGCACAGATACGCAGTATTTT.

The rearrangement joins TRBV11-2 to TRBJ2-7, with 11 bases that match TRBD2. The CDR3 runs to 15 residues. The germline V gene has CDR1 SGHAT and CDR2 FQNNGV. V dropped 5 bases and J dropped 2; count of bases not matched to a gene: 5. The CDR3 loop is CASSPRLAGTYEQYF. CDR3 DNA sequence: TGTGCCAGCAGCCCCCGACTAGCGGGAACCTACGAGCAGTACTTC. The whole variable domain, remainder taken from reference TRBV11-2 and TRBJ2-7, is EAGVAQSPRYKIIEKRQSVAFWCNPISGHATLYWYQQILGQGPKLLIQFQNNGVVDDSQLPKDRFSAERLKGVDSTLKIQPAKLEDSAVYLCASSPRLAGTYEQYFGPGTRLTVT.